Presented here are 6 T cell receptor beta chains from one specimen sequenced in a study of blood T cell repertoires in COVID-19. TCRdb keeps only in-frame clones here, not all; method: immunoSEQ multiplex PCR. Of about 140,000 clones listed, 84% were seen once; the top ten hold roughly 10%. The sample taken for sequencing was peripheral blood. The source is a man in his sixties with active or convalescent COVID-19.

The chain combines TRBV11-2 with TRBJ2-7; 11 bases map to TRBD2. The CDR3 covers 14 residues. V dropped 3 bases and J dropped 4; count of bases not matched to a gene: 2. CDR1 is SGHAT and CDR2 is FQNNGV in the germline V gene. The CDR3 sequence: CASSLGLAVYEQYV. The CDR3 bases are TGTGCCAGCAGCTTGGGACTAGCGGTATACGAGCAGTACGTC.

The chain recombines TRBV3-1 (or the pseudogene TRBV3-2) with TRBJ1-1, with 7 bases fitting TRBD1. The ends lost 2 bases at V and 6 bases at J; junction bases unmatched: 9. This CDR3 region has 15 residues. Germline values: CDR1 LGHDT, CDR2 YNNKEL (reference sequence). CDR3 sequence: CASSQYGQAGAEAFF. Here the CDR3 DNA reads TGTGCCAGCAGCCAATACGGACAGGCAGGCGCTGAAGCTTTCTTT.

V gene TRBV6-2 or TRBV6-3 combines with J gene TRBJ1-1; D remains unclear. The ends were cut back, 2 bases at V and 8 bases at J, with 9 bases in the middle. Germline CDR1 is MNHEY and CDR2 is SVGEGT. CDR3 length: 12 amino acids. For the CDR3, the DNA is TGTGCCAGCAGTTACGCCAGGTTCGAAGCTTTCTTT. Amino acid sequence: CASSYARFEAFF.

This rearrangement joins TRBV3-1 (or the pseudogene TRBV3-2) to TRBJ2-5; weak D call: TRBD2 (5 bases). The CDR3 sequence is 14 residues long. With 6 bases removed from V and 1 base from J, the gap between germline ends came to 12 bases. Germline V gene data show CDR1 as LGHDT and CDR2 as YNNKEL (reference sequence). In DNA form, the CDR3 reads TGTGCCAGCAGACTGGAGGAATTCCAAGAGACCCAGTACTTC. Translating gives CASRLEEFQETQYF.

There are a few counts of this clone. CDR3 loop: CASSFSFNTQYF. The CDR3 DNA follows: TGTGCCAGCAGTTTCAGTTTTAATACGCAGTATTTT. The V call is TRBV6-2 or TRBV6-3, the J call TRBJ2-3, with no clear D. The CDR3 covers 12 residues. The V and J ends lost 4 bases and 7 bases respectively, with 9 bases between them. Germline assignment: CDR1 MNHEY and CDR2 SVGEGT.

The chain links TRBV14 to TRBJ2-3; 7 bases line up with TRBD2. V shed 4 bases, J shed 6 bases, and the junction held 10 bases outside the gene matches. This CDR3 is built from 15 residues. Looked up from germline, CDR1 is SGHDN and CDR2 is FVKESK. The CDR3, as DNA: TGTGCCAGCAGCCGCCGACTAGCTCAAGGGGATACGCAGTATTTT. It specifies CASSRRLAQGDTQYF.